A selection of T cell receptor beta chains follows, all from one sample in a study of CD8 T cells in Susac syndrome. Each CDR3 protein gets one entry after TCRdb re-called the immunoSEQ multiplex PCR reads with MiXCR. The repertoire holds 300,000 or so distinct CDR3 sequences, with 92% as singletons. The sequencing input was CD4+ T cells from PBMCs. These receptors originate from a human donor with multiple sclerosis. The CDR3 runs from the conserved cysteine through the conserved F or W. A D gene is named only where the DNA matches it firmly. For some rows the clone size is stated as once, few or many, or as a class when expanded; others skip it.

j_gene | abundance | v_gene | len | d_gene | CDR3aa | CDR3nt
TRBJ2-7 | - | TRBV11-1 | 20 | TRBD2 | CASGKIRGLAGSVNPYEQYF | TGTGCCAGCGGGAAAATCAGGGGACTAGCGGGATCCGTTAATCCCTACGAGCAGTACTTC
TRBJ2-1 | - | TRBV6-4 | 14 | - | CASSSRDTLYGQFF | TGTGCCAGCAGTTCCCGGGACACGCTATATGGGCAGTTCTTC
TRBJ2-7 | - | TRBV9 | 15 | - | CASSVGRAETDYQYF | TGTGCCAGCAGCGTAGGTCGGGCGGAGACTGACTATCAGTACTTC
TRBJ1-2 | - | TRBV20-1 | 13 | TRBD1 | CSARLDRNYGYTF | TGCAGTGCTAGACTGGACAGGAACTATGGCTACACCTTC
TRBJ2-3 | - | TRBV20-1 | 14 | TRBD2 | CSALSSGGTDTQYF | TGCAGTGCTCTGTCTAGCGGGGGAACAGATACGCAGTATTTT
TRBJ1-1 | - | TRBV12-3/TRBV12-4 | 14 | - | CASCSGSMLTEAFF | TGTGCCAGCTGTTCCGGATCAATGTTGACTGAAGCTTTCTTT
TRBJ2-5 | - | TRBV7-8 | 16 | - | CASGKGVARYQETQYF | TGTGCCAGCGGAAAGGGGGTAGCGAGGTACCAAGAGACCCAGTACTTC
TRBJ2-1 | - | TRBV12-3/TRBV12-4 | 13 | TRBD2 | CASTQVAGEPQFF | TGTGCCAGCACCCAGGTAGCGGGAGAGCCGCAGTTCTTC
TRBJ1-1 | - | TRBV20-1 | 16 | - | CSARDGLPTQGTEAFF | TGCAGTGCTAGAGATGGTTTGCCGACGCAGGGCACTGAAGCTTTCTTT
TRBJ2-1 | once | TRBV6-6 | 16 | TRBD1 | CASSNPGQGALNEQFF | TGTGCCAGCAGTAACCCCGGACAGGGGGCTTTGAATGAGCAGTTCTTC
TRBJ2-1 | - | TRBV20-1 | 13 | - | CSASRQGSNEQFF | TGCAGTGCTAGCCGCCAGGGGAGCAATGAGCAGTTCTTC
TRBJ1-5 | - | TRBV6-2/TRBV6-3 | 17 | - | CASSYSGRVYSNQPQHF | TGTGCCAGCAGTTACTCGGGCAGGGTTTATAGCAATCAGCCCCAGCATTTT
TRBJ1-1 | once | TRBV7-9 | 14 | TRBD1 | CASSYGQDAKEAFF | TGTGCCAGCAGCTATGGACAGGACGCGAAGGAAGCTTTCTTT
TRBJ1-5 | - | TRBV29-1 | 13 | - | CSVLEGNNQPQHF | TGCAGCGTTCTTGAAGGAAACAATCAGCCCCAGCATTTT
TRBJ2-7 | - | TRBV6-2/TRBV6-3 | 17 | TRBD2 | CASSYSVVAGRTYEQYF | TGTGCCAGCAGTTACTCCGTAGTAGCGGGGCGTACCTACGAGCAGTACTTC